Following are 25 T cell receptor beta chains from one sample sequenced in a study of T cells in Graves' hyperthyroidism and ophthalmopathy. Amplification yielded TCR beta CDR3 regions, with RNA transcripts as the source. The TCR CDR3 was amplified in a first-round RT-PCR using the HTBI primer set. Each CDR3 protein is one row after TCRdb ran MiXCR on the multiplex PCR reads. This table holds fewer than 800,000 distinct CDR3 sequences, approximately 16% found once. The material sequenced was blood. All receptors derive from a man aged 18 to 29 with Graves' hyperthyroidism.

As DNA, the CDR3 is TGTGCCAGCAGCCAAGCAATACTAGCCCCCAATGAGCAGTTCTTC. It codes for CASSQAILAPNEQFF. V gene TRBV14 combines with J gene TRBJ2-1; D might be TRBD2 (6 bases). Germline values: CDR1 SGHDN, CDR2 FVKESK. Between the trimmed V and J ends, which lost 1 base and 6 bases, there was a span of 13 bases. CDR3 length: 15 amino acids.

This clonotype was picked up a small number of times. One end of the junction is discordant with germline, which a read error may explain. CDR3 coding DNA: TGTACCAGCAGCTTACAGGGGGCGTTGTACGAGCAGTACTTC. Translating gives CTSSLQGALYEQYF. The chain carries TRBV7-3 and TRBJ2-7; 9 bases map to TRBD1. The CDR3 is made up of 14 amino acids. Germline V gene sequence: CDR1 SGHTA, CDR2 FQGTGA.

This chain links TRBV7-9 with TRBJ2-7; possible D gene TRBD2, 5 bases. The germline CDR1 and CDR2 sequences are SEHNR and FQNEAQ (reference sequence). The V end was cut by 0 bases, the J end by 5 bases, with 17 bases between. The CDR3 is made up of 16 amino acids. CDR3 loop: CASSLALGSRSHEQYF. CDR3 DNA: TGTGCCAGCAGCTTAGCGCTAGGGAGCAGGTCCCACGAGCAGTACTTC.

This clonotype has at least ten counts. The chain combines TRBV2 with TRBJ1-1, with 9 bases matching TRBD1. V trimming: 6 bases; J trimming: 0 bases; junction bases outside the gene matches: 5. The CDR3 extends over 15 amino acids. Germline values: CDR1 SNHLY, CDR2 FYNNEI. The chain's CDR3 is CASSDGQGLNTEAFF. CDR3 coding DNA: TGTGCCAGCAGCGACGGACAGGGGTTGAACACTGAAGCTTTCTTT.

The V call is TRBV6-1, the J call TRBJ2-4; D not certain. V lost 0 bases, J lost 0 bases, and 6 bases lay in between. Per germline, CDR1 MNHNS and CDR2 SASEGT. This CDR3 region has 15 residues. CDR3: CASSEAWPAKNIQYF. The CDR3 region has the DNA TGTGCCAGCAGTGAAGCGTGGCCAGCCAAAAACATTCAGTACTTC.

The table lists this clonotype with a count of one. The chain employs TRBV29-1 and TRBJ2-3; D gene ambiguous. Per the germline V gene, CDR1 is SQVTM and CDR2 is ANQGSEA. The CDR3 has 10 residues. V was pared by 6 bases and J by 5 bases, with 6 bases between. In DNA, the CDR3 is TGCAGCGTCGGAGTAGATACGCAGTATTTT. Translating gives CSVGVDTQYF.

J is TRBJ2-3 and V is TRBV10-1; D possibly matches TRBD1 or TRBD2 (5 bases each). There are 13 residues in the CDR3. Trimming removed 0 bases from V and 10 bases from J, with 11 bases in between. In germline, CDR1 is WNHNN, CDR2 SYGVQD (reference sequence). In DNA form, the CDR3 reads TGCGCCAGCAGTGAGTCTGGCCGGGACGCGCAGTATTTT. This gives the protein CASSESGRDAQYF.

This clonotype occurred a few times. The J gene is TRBJ2-7, the V gene TRBV20-1, with no clear D. Germline CDR1 DFQATT, CDR2 SNEGSKA (reference sequence). Trimming took 5 bases from V and 2 from J, leaving 16 bases between them. The CDR3 is 14 amino acids. The CDR3 loop reads CSALPVRRPYEQYF. CDR3 nucleotide sequence: TGCAGTGCTCTCCCGGTCAGGCGACCCTACGAGCAGTACTTC.

This clonotype was observed a handful of times. This chain links TRBV10-3 with TRBJ2-1; 14 positions agree with TRBD2. This CDR3 spans 15 amino acids. J was trimmed by 7 bases and V by 3 bases; bases with no gene match: 2. CDR1 and CDR2 from the germline V gene are ENHRY and SYGVKD. The chain's CDR3 is CAISDGLAGGNEQFF. The DNA of the CDR3 is TGTGCCATCAGTGATGGACTAGCGGGAGGAAATGAGCAGTTCTTC.

The chain couples TRBV16 to TRBJ1-6; D gene uncertain. Trimming shortened V by 4 bases and J by 0 bases, and 13 bases separated the two germline ends. CDR1 KGHSY and CDR2 FQNENV come from the germline V gene. The CDR3 consists of 17 residues. CDR3 sequence reads: CASSLTVISSYNSPLHF. The CDR3 DNA reads TGTGCCAGCAGCCTGACGGTCATCAGCTCCTATAATTCACCCCTCCACTTT.

This chain uses TRBV29-1 with TRBJ1-3, with no clear D. V lost 4 bases, J lost 4 bases, and 8 bases lay in between. CDR3 length: 12 amino acids. The germline V gene encodes CDR1 SQVTM and CDR2 ANQGSEA. The CDR3 reads CSVAPGGNTIYF. CDR3 sequence (DNA): TGCAGCGTTGCTCCGGGCGGAAACACCATATATTTT.

At least ten counts were recorded for this clonotype. The chain carries TRBV5-1 and TRBJ2-7, with a weak D call TRBD1 (7 bases). From germline, CDR1 is SGHRS and CDR2 YFSETQ. The CDR3 contains 14 residues. The V end lost 2 bases, the J end lost 4 bases, and 13 bases lay between the germline ends. The CDR3 region is CASSFRRGHYEQYF. For the CDR3, the DNA is TGCGCCAGCAGCTTCAGGAGGGGGCATTACGAGCAGTACTTC.

The genes are TRBV5-1 and TRBJ2-2, with D perhaps TRBD2 (5 bases). The CDR3 spans 16 residues. V lost 0 bases and J lost 0, with 9 bases in between. Germline V CDR1 and CDR2: SGHRS, YFSETQ. CDR3 region: CASSLAEETNTGELFF. For the CDR3, the DNA is TGCGCCAGCAGCTTGGCGGAGGAAACGAACACCGGGGAGCTGTTTTTT.

This chain uses TRBV2 with TRBJ2-3, with 8 bases identical to TRBD2. Per germline, CDR1 SNHLY and CDR2 FYNNEI. Losses at the gene ends were 1 base for V and 4 bases for J; bases not matched to a gene: 4. The CDR3 is 15 residues long. CDR3 DNA: TGTGCCAGCAGTGAAGGGACTAGCAGCGCAGATACGCAGTATTTT. As protein: CASSEGTSSADTQYF.

This clonotype was seen repeatedly, ten times or more. The chain links TRBV30 to TRBJ2-1; weak D call: TRBD2 (5 bases). CDR3 length: 13 amino acids. Germline V gene data show CDR1 as GTSNPN and CDR2 as SVGIG (reference sequence). The ends were cut back, 4 bases at V and 3 bases at J, with 10 bases in the middle. CDR3 sequence reads: CAWTSGFYNEQFF. In DNA, the CDR3 is TGTGCCTGGACTTCGGGATTCTACAATGAGCAGTTCTTC.

A note on this clonotype: Being one base from a much bigger clone, this may be a read error. The chain employs TRBV7-3 and TRBJ1-1, with D maybe TRBD1 (5 bases). Germline-derived CDR1 and CDR2 are SGHTA and FQGTGA. This CDR3 contains 14 residues. Trimming stripped 5 bases from V and 3 bases from J, with 13 bases between. CDR3 region: CASSPSRADTEAFF. The CDR3 DNA sequence: TGTGCCAGCAGCCCGTCCAGGGCTGACACTGAAGCTTTCTTT.

Ten or more counts support this clonotype. This sequence joins TRBV18 and TRBJ2-7, with D tentatively TRBD1 or TRBD2 (5 bases each). The germline CDR1 and CDR2 sequences are KGHSH and LQKENI. The CDR3 consists of 14 residues. The V gene lost 3 bases and the J gene lost 2 bases, with 11 bases spanning the gap. DNA for the CDR3: TGTGCCAGCTCACCGCCCCAGGGACCCTACGAGCAGTACTTC. Translating gives CASSPPQGPYEQYF.

The chain has TRBV7-8 and TRBJ2-1, with unresolved D. This CDR3 is 16 amino acids long. Germline V lookup: CDR1 SGHVS, CDR2 FQNEAQ. The V end was cut by 4 bases, the J end by 6 bases, with 19 bases between. CDR3 in DNA: TGTGCCAGCAGCTATCTGATGCCGGATCCTGTCAATGAGCAGTTCTTC. The encoded protein is CASSYLMPDPVNEQFF.

This clonotype was counted only a few times. This sequence joins TRBV29-1 and TRBJ2-2; 7 nucleotides line up with TRBD1. CDR1 is SQVTM, CDR2 ANQGSEA, per germline. This CDR3 has 15 residues. The V gene end was trimmed by 7 bases and the J gene end by 0 bases; junction bases not matched to a gene: 8. The CDR3 DNA sequence: TGCAGCGCCGGGACCGGGACAGCGAACACCGGGGAGCTGTTTTTT. This gives the protein CSAGTGTANTGELFF.

This clonotype was counted only a few times. J is TRBJ2-5 and V is TRBV19; TRBD1 matches at 7 bases. CDR3 length: 14 residues. With V trimmed by 10 bases and J by 2 bases, 10 bases remained unmatched. From germline, CDR1 is LNHDA and CDR2 SQIVND (reference sequence). The CDR3 here is CATTPDREQETQYF. CDR3 nucleotides: TGTGCCACCACTCCCGACAGGGAACAAGAGACCCAGTACTTC.

This chain connects TRBV28 to TRBJ2-1; 11 bases agree with TRBD2. Germline CDR1 reads MDHEN; CDR2 reads SYDVKM. The CDR3 runs to 14 residues. Losses at the gene ends were 3 bases for V and 13 bases for J; bases not matched to a gene: 8. The CDR3 region is CASSFSRLAGRQFF. The CDR3 bases are TGTGCCAGCAGTTTTTCTCGACTAGCGGGAAGACAGTTCTTC.

This clonotype was picked up many times. J is TRBJ2-1 and V is TRBV5-1, with 7 bases lining up with TRBD2. CDR3 size: 17 residues. Germline CDR1 is SGHRS and CDR2 is YFSETQ. With V trimmed by 3 bases and J by 8 bases, 17 bases remained unmatched. The CDR3 coding sequence is TGCGCCAGCAGCTCTGGCTTCCCTAGGACTAGTATCTATGAGCAGTTCTTC. Translating it yields CASSSGFPRTSIYEQFF.

The J gene is TRBJ1-6, the V gene TRBV19; D gene uncertain. This CDR3 is built from 15 residues. Trimming shortened V by 5 bases and J by 12 bases, and 20 bases separated the two germline ends. Germline CDR1 is LNHDA and CDR2 is SQIVND (reference sequence). The chain's CDR3 is CASSPRVGRSGPLHF. The CDR3 region has the DNA TGTGCCAGTAGTCCCCGGGTAGGGCGGTCGGGACCCCTCCACTTT.

This clonotype was counted a few times. The chain uses TRBV11-3 and TRBJ2-7, with no clear D. The CDR3 has 14 residues. Trimming left V 1 base short and J 2 bases short, with 9 bases between. The germline CDR1 and CDR2 sequences are SGHNT and YENEEA. In DNA form, the CDR3 reads TGTGCCAGCAGCTTAGCTCCGCTGGCCTACGAGCAGTACTTC. It specifies CASSLAPLAYEQYF.

There are a few counts of this clonotype. An end of the junction does not agree with germline; a read error may underlie this. The chain uses TRBV12-3 or TRBV12-4 and TRBJ2-6, with a weak D call TRBD2 (5 bases). The CDR3 sequence is 16 residues long. The CDR3 DNA reads as TGTGCCAGCAGTTTTGAGCGGCACTCTAGGGCCAACGTCCTGACTTTC. Its protein is CASSFERHSRANVLTF.